These T cell receptor beta chains were read from a single sample in a study of blood T cell repertoires in COVID-19. Assay used: immunoSEQ multiplex PCR; TCRdb lists only in-frame clones, some missing. The table includes about 260,000 clones, about 91% detected once. The sequencing input was PBMCs or T cells enriched from blood (not recorded which). The receptors shown here come from a man in his forties or fifties who had been exposed to COVID-19. Both conserved end residues are part of each CDR3. D genes are given only for firm matches. The size entry is marked missing in some rows and otherwise reads once, few, many or a size class.

clone_size: .
j_call: TRBJ2-7
d_call: TRBD2
v_call: TRBV30
cdr3_nt: TGTGCCTGGAGCGACGGACTAGGCCTCTACGAGCAGTACTTC
cdr3_aa: CAWSDGLGLYEQYF

clone_size: few
j_call: TRBJ2-7
d_call: TRBD2
v_call: TRBV6-2/TRBV6-3
cdr3_nt: TGTGCCAGCAGTTACTCCCCGACTAGCGGGAGGGCATCCTACGAGCAGTACTTC
cdr3_aa: CASSYSPTSGRASYEQYF

clone_size: many
j_call: TRBJ2-5
d_call: .
v_call: TRBV18
cdr3_nt: TGTGCCACCGAACCAGGGTACGGACAAGAGACCCAGTACTTC
cdr3_aa: CATEPGYGQETQYF

clone_size: .
j_call: TRBJ1-6
d_call: .
v_call: TRBV7-9
cdr3_nt: TGTGCCAGCAGCTTTCGTGACAGCTTCGAACCCCTCCACTTT
cdr3_aa: CASSFRDSFEPLHF

clone_size: .
j_call: TRBJ2-3
d_call: .
v_call: TRBV7-6
cdr3_nt: TGTGCCAGCAGCTTAACACAAGCGTCTGCAGATACGCAGTATTTT
cdr3_aa: CASSLTQASADTQYF

clone_size: few
j_call: TRBJ2-2
d_call: .
v_call: TRBV3-1/TRBV3-2
cdr3_nt: TGTGCCAGCAGCCTGGTTAGTAACCCCGGGGAGCTGTTTTTT
cdr3_aa: CASSLVSNPGELFF

clone_size: .
j_call: TRBJ2-5
d_call: TRBD1
v_call: TRBV24-1
cdr3_nt: TGTGCCACCAGTGAATCGACAGGGGGGGAGACCCAGTACTTC
cdr3_aa: CATSESTGGETQYF

clone_size: .
j_call: TRBJ2-5
d_call: TRBD2
v_call: TRBV27
cdr3_nt: TGTGCCAGCAGTCCCATAGCGGGAGTTCGAGAGACCCAGTACTTC
cdr3_aa: CASSPIAGVRETQYF

clone_size: .
j_call: TRBJ1-2
d_call: TRBD1
v_call: TRBV19
cdr3_nt: TGTGCCAGTAGTATAGACAGGGGGCGAGGCTATGGCTACACCTTC
cdr3_aa: CASSIDRGRGYGYTF

clone_size: .
j_call: TRBJ2-1
d_call: TRBD2
v_call: TRBV27
cdr3_nt: TGTGCCAGCAGTTCACTAGCGGGAGTATGGGAGCAGTTCTTC
cdr3_aa: CASSSLAGVWEQFF

clone_size: .
j_call: TRBJ2-3
d_call: TRBD2
v_call: TRBV2
cdr3_nt: TGTGCCAGCAGTGAAATAAGGCTAGCGGCTACAGATACGCAGTATTTT
cdr3_aa: CASSEIRLAATDTQYF

clone_size: once
j_call: TRBJ2-7
d_call: TRBD1
v_call: TRBV5-6
cdr3_nt: TGTGCCAGCAGCGTGGGACAGGGGGGAGGCTACGAGCAGTACTTC
cdr3_aa: CASSVGQGGGYEQYF

clone_size: few
j_call: TRBJ1-6
d_call: .
v_call: TRBV19
cdr3_nt: TGTGCCAGTAGCCTTGGGGGCGAGTCACCCCTCCACTTT
cdr3_aa: CASSLGGESPLHF

clone_size: few
j_call: TRBJ2-5
d_call: .
v_call: TRBV28
cdr3_nt: TGTGCCAGCAGTTTATGGGGGCGACAAGAGACCCAGTACTTC
cdr3_aa: CASSLWGRQETQYF

clone_size: .
j_call: TRBJ2-2
d_call: TRBD2
v_call: TRBV5-1
cdr3_nt: TGCGCCAGCGAAGGAGCGGGACCCGGGGAGCTGTTTTTT
cdr3_aa: CASEGAGPGELFF

clone_size: .
j_call: TRBJ1-1
d_call: .
v_call: TRBV6-2/TRBV6-3
cdr3_nt: TGTGCCAGCAGTTACGCAGAATTGGGGGCCGGAGTTGAAGCTTTCTTT
cdr3_aa: CASSYAELGAGVEAFF

clone_size: .
j_call: TRBJ1-1
d_call: .
v_call: TRBV12-3/TRBV12-4
cdr3_nt: TGTGCCAGCAGTTTCGTAAAGGGGCCAGAAGCTTTCTTT
cdr3_aa: CASSFVKGPEAFF

clone_size: .
j_call: TRBJ2-3
d_call: TRBD2
v_call: TRBV7-3
cdr3_nt: TGTGCCAGCAGCCCCCGAGGAGCGGGAGATCCATCAGATACGCAGTATTTT
cdr3_aa: CASSPRGAGDPSDTQYF

clone_size: .
j_call: TRBJ1-5
d_call: .
v_call: TRBV19
cdr3_nt: TGTGCCAGTAGTATCCTATCCCATACTCAGACAACAGGTAACAATCAGCCCCAGCATTTT
cdr3_aa: CASSILSHTQTTGNNQPQHF

clone_size: .
j_call: TRBJ1-1
d_call: .
v_call: TRBV5-1
cdr3_nt: TGCGCCAGCAGCTTGGGCGCGATGAACACTGAAGCTTTCTTT
cdr3_aa: CASSLGAMNTEAFF

clone_size: .
j_call: TRBJ2-7
d_call: TRBD1
v_call: TRBV7-6
cdr3_nt: TGTGCCAGCAGCCGGGACAGGGGCTACGAGCAGTACTTC
cdr3_aa: CASSRDRGYEQYF

clone_size: .
j_call: TRBJ2-7
d_call: .
v_call: TRBV19
cdr3_nt: TGTGCCAGTAGTATTGCAGGGGTCTCCTACGAGCAGTACTTC
cdr3_aa: CASSIAGVSYEQYF

clone_size: .
j_call: TRBJ2-7
d_call: TRBD1
v_call: TRBV9
cdr3_nt: TGTGCCAGCAGCCCCGGGACAGGGGGCGACGAGCAGTACTTC
cdr3_aa: CASSPGTGGDEQYF

clone_size: .
j_call: TRBJ2-7
d_call: TRBD1
v_call: TRBV5-4
cdr3_nt: TGTGCCAGCAGCCCTCAACAGGGGACGAGCTCCTACGAGCAGTACTTC
cdr3_aa: CASSPQQGTSSYEQYF

clone_size: .
j_call: TRBJ2-2
d_call: .
v_call: TRBV15
cdr3_nt: TGTGCCACCAGCAGAGACAGGGGAGCGATCACCGGGGAGCTGTTTTTT
cdr3_aa: CATSRDRGAITGELFF

clone_size: .
j_call: TRBJ2-7
d_call: .
v_call: TRBV7-9
cdr3_nt: TGTGCCAGCAGCTTAACTGTGCAGTACTTC
cdr3_aa: CASSLTVQYF

clone_size: few
j_call: TRBJ2-3
d_call: TRBD1
v_call: TRBV4-1
cdr3_nt: TGCGCCAGCAGCCGCATAACAGGGGGAGCAGATACGCAGTATTTT
cdr3_aa: CASSRITGGADTQYF

clone_size: .
j_call: TRBJ1-4
d_call: TRBD1
v_call: TRBV4-3
cdr3_nt: TGCGCCAGCAGCCAAGGGGTGCGACAGGGGGTTAATGAAAAACTGTTTTTT
cdr3_aa: CASSQGVRQGVNEKLFF

clone_size: once
j_call: TRBJ1-1
d_call: .
v_call: TRBV7-9
cdr3_nt: TGTGCCAGCAGCTCGGGACACAGGAACACTGAAGCTTTCTTT
cdr3_aa: CASSSGHRNTEAFF

clone_size: once
j_call: TRBJ1-5
d_call: .
v_call: TRBV28
cdr3_nt: TGTGCCAGCAGGCAGGGTTGGAATCAGCCCCAGCATTTT
cdr3_aa: CASRQGWNQPQHF

clone_size: .
j_call: TRBJ2-5
d_call: TRBD1
v_call: TRBV28
cdr3_nt: TGTGCCAGCAGTGGGACAGGGCTGGAGACCCAGTACTTC
cdr3_aa: CASSGTGLETQYF

clone_size: once
j_call: TRBJ1-2
d_call: TRBD1
v_call: TRBV9
cdr3_nt: TGTGCCAGCAGCGGGCAGGGGGAGGTTGGCTACACCTTC
cdr3_aa: CASSGQGEVGYTF

clone_size: .
j_call: TRBJ2-4
d_call: TRBD2
v_call: TRBV5-1
cdr3_nt: TGCGCCAGCAGTCGGGGGGCTAGCGGGAATATTTTAGCCAAAAACATTCAGTACTTC
cdr3_aa: CASSRGASGNILAKNIQYF

clone_size: .
j_call: TRBJ1-5
d_call: .
v_call: TRBV7-6
cdr3_nt: TGTGCCAGCAGCTTAGGGATAGGGGGCAATCAGCCCCAGCATTTT
cdr3_aa: CASSLGIGGNQPQHF

clone_size: .
j_call: TRBJ2-1
d_call: .
v_call: TRBV9
cdr3_nt: TGTGCCAGCAGCTCACTTCGGTACAATGAGCAGTTCTTC
cdr3_aa: CASSSLRYNEQFF

clone_size: .
j_call: TRBJ1-1
d_call: TRBD1
v_call: TRBV29-1
cdr3_nt: TGCAGCGTTATTCACAGGGGTAGAATCACTGAAGCTTTCTTT
cdr3_aa: CSVIHRGRITEAFF

clone_size: .
j_call: TRBJ1-4
d_call: TRBD1
v_call: TRBV19
cdr3_nt: TGTGCCAGTAGTATCGACAGGGATAATGAAAAACTGTTTTTT
cdr3_aa: CASSIDRDNEKLFF

clone_size: .
j_call: TRBJ2-7
d_call: TRBD2
v_call: TRBV19
cdr3_nt: TGTGCCAGTAGTATAGATCCCCCAACTAGCGGGATTACCCCCGAGCAGTACTTC
cdr3_aa: CASSIDPPTSGITPEQYF

clone_size: once
j_call: TRBJ1-1
d_call: TRBD1
v_call: TRBV20-1
cdr3_nt: TGCAGTGCTAGTTCTTTCCTCAGGACAGGGGGCACTGAAGCTTTCTTT
cdr3_aa: CSASSFLRTGGTEAFF

clone_size: .
j_call: TRBJ2-7
d_call: TRBD2
v_call: TRBV14
cdr3_nt: TGTGCCAGCAGCCACCCTAGCGGGAAGTACGAGCAGTACTTC
cdr3_aa: CASSHPSGKYEQYF

clone_size: .
j_call: TRBJ2-2
d_call: TRBD2
v_call: TRBV30
cdr3_nt: TGTGCCTGGACTAAAAGACTAGCGGGGCCCGGGGAGCTGTTTTTT
cdr3_aa: CAWTKRLAGPGELFF

clone_size: .
j_call: TRBJ1-2
d_call: TRBD1
v_call: TRBV19
cdr3_nt: TGTGCCAGTAGTAGGTCAAAATCACAGGGGACCTATGGCTACACCTTC
cdr3_aa: CASSRSKSQGTYGYTF

clone_size: .
j_call: TRBJ2-1
d_call: TRBD2
v_call: TRBV4-2
cdr3_nt: TGTGCCAGCAGCCTCGGGACTAGCGGGAATTACAATGAGCAGTTCTTC
cdr3_aa: CASSLGTSGNYNEQFF

clone_size: .
j_call: TRBJ1-5
d_call: TRBD1
v_call: TRBV19
cdr3_nt: TGTGCCAGTAGTCCGGGACAGGGCAGTACCCAGCATTTT
cdr3_aa: CASSPGQGSTQHF

clone_size: .
j_call: TRBJ1-5
d_call: .
v_call: TRBV9
cdr3_nt: TGTGCCAGCAGCACGGGCGGGGGGAACACTCAGCCCCAGCATTTT
cdr3_aa: CASSTGGGNTQPQHF

clone_size: .
j_call: TRBJ1-4
d_call: .
v_call: TRBV2
cdr3_nt: TGTGCCAGCAGTGGAGGAAAACTGTTTTTT
cdr3_aa: CASSGGKLFF

clone_size: .
j_call: TRBJ2-5
d_call: TRBD2
v_call: TRBV6-6
cdr3_nt: TGTGCCAGCAGTCAAACCCCCGGGACTATCGAAAGGGAGACCCAGTACTTC
cdr3_aa: CASSQTPGTIERETQYF

clone_size: .
j_call: TRBJ2-5
d_call: .
v_call: TRBV15
cdr3_nt: TGTGCCACCAGCAGAGATCAGGTGACCGAGACCCAGTACTTC
cdr3_aa: CATSRDQVTETQYF

clone_size: .
j_call: TRBJ2-1
d_call: TRBD2
v_call: TRBV7-6
cdr3_nt: TGTGCCAGCAGCGCCCTGACTAGCGGACAATACAATGAGCAGTTCTTC
cdr3_aa: CASSALTSGQYNEQFF

clone_size: .
j_call: TRBJ2-1
d_call: TRBD2
v_call: TRBV13
cdr3_nt: TGTGCCAGCAGCTTATTCCCTAGCGGGACGACAGAAGAGCAGTTCTTC
cdr3_aa: CASSLFPSGTTEEQFF

clone_size: .
j_call: TRBJ1-2
d_call: .
v_call: TRBV18
cdr3_nt: TGTGCCAGCTCACCACCAGAAAGGACAAACTATGGCTACACCTTC
cdr3_aa: CASSPPERTNYGYTF

clone_size: .
j_call: TRBJ2-3
d_call: .
v_call: TRBV11-3
cdr3_nt: TGTGCCAGCAGCTCGAACAGGTTTTCTGATACGCAGTATTTT
cdr3_aa: CASSSNRFSDTQYF

clone_size: few
j_call: TRBJ2-7
d_call: TRBD2
v_call: TRBV12-5
cdr3_nt: TGTGCTAGTGGTCCCCTGGGTAGCGGGACCCCTTATGAGCAGTACTTC
cdr3_aa: CASGPLGSGTPYEQYF

clone_size: few
j_call: TRBJ2-1
d_call: TRBD2
v_call: TRBV3-1/TRBV3-2
cdr3_nt: TGTGCCAGCAGAACCGGACTAGCGGGAAATCAGTTCTTC
cdr3_aa: CASRTGLAGNQFF

clone_size: .
j_call: TRBJ2-1
d_call: TRBD1
v_call: TRBV2
cdr3_nt: TGTGCCAGCAGGCGAGGGGACAGCTTCGGCGATGAGCAGTTCTTC
cdr3_aa: CASRRGDSFGDEQFF

clone_size: .
j_call: TRBJ2-7
d_call: .
v_call: TRBV7-9
cdr3_nt: TGTGCCAGCAGCCCTACCGACTACGAGCAGTACTTC
cdr3_aa: CASSPTDYEQYF

clone_size: .
j_call: TRBJ2-4
d_call: .
v_call: TRBV12-3/TRBV12-4
cdr3_nt: TGTGCCAGCAGGCAACGCCGGTCCATTCAGTACTTC
cdr3_aa: CASRQRRSIQYF

clone_size: .
j_call: TRBJ1-1
d_call: .
v_call: TRBV5-1
cdr3_nt: TGCGCCAGCAGCTTCGGACAGTTGAACACTGAAGCTTTCTTT
cdr3_aa: CASSFGQLNTEAFF

clone_size: once
j_call: TRBJ1-2
d_call: TRBD1
v_call: TRBV5-1
cdr3_nt: TGCGCCAGCAGCCGGACAGGGGTTGCTGACTATGGCTACACCTTC
cdr3_aa: CASSRTGVADYGYTF